Listed below are T cell receptor beta chains from one sample, sequenced in a study of post-analysis software for immune sequencing data. Via MiXCR, TCRdb re-called the PCR reads, giving one row per CDR3 protein. The table lists 650,000 to 850,000 distinct CDR3 sequences, 46% of them singletons. Source material: blood. All receptors come from a girl between 5 and 17 years old with multiple sclerosis. Each CDR3 is given with its conserved first and last residue. The order of the fields is clone size, V gene, J gene, D gene, CDR3 protein, CDR3 DNA. The D gene is left open where the match is weak. Size tells how often a clone was seen (once, few, many) or the class of an expanded clone, and some rows leave it out.

>few|TRBV6-5|TRBJ1-5|.
CASGVSVNQPQHF
TGTGCCAGCGGAGTCTCGGTCAATCAGCCCCAGCATTTT
>.|TRBV7-9|TRBJ1-5|.
CASIRSGANQPQHF
TGTGCCAGCATCCGATCGGGGGCTAATCAGCCCCAGCATTTT
>few|TRBV20-1|TRBJ2-7|TRBD1
CSAGRTGNRDEQYF
TGCAGTGCTGGCAGGACAGGGAATCGGGACGAGCAGTACTTC
>.|TRBV27|TRBJ2-6|TRBD1
CASSLSTGYSSGANVLTF
TGTGCCAGCAGTTTGTCGACAGGGTATAGCTCTGGGGCCAACGTCCTGACTTTC
>.|TRBV14|TRBJ2-1|TRBD2
CASSQLTSGRASGPYNEQFF
TGTGCCAGCAGCCAACTTACTAGCGGGAGGGCCTCGGGTCCCTACAATGAGCAGTTCTTC
>.|TRBV6-1|TRBJ2-1|TRBD2
CASSDQKTSGGNNGQFF
TGTGCCAGCAGTGACCAAAAGACTAGCGGGGGTAACAATGGGCAGTTCTTC
>few|TRBV12-3/TRBV12-4|TRBJ2-1|TRBD2
CASTQSGSSYNEQFF
TGTGCCAGCACTCAAAGCGGGAGCTCCTACAATGAGCAGTTCTTC
>.|TRBV5-6|TRBJ2-1|.
CASSSAFGTVQETQFF
TGTGCCAGCAGCTCAGCTTTCGGAACTGTACAAGAGACCCAGTTCTTC
>.|TRBV10-1|TRBJ1-1|TRBD1
CASSYGQGLRAEAFF
TGCGCCAGCAGCTATGGACAGGGGCTCAGGGCTGAAGCTTTCTTT
>few|TRBV7-9|TRBJ2-7|TRBD2
CASSSSRLAGGEQYF
TGTGCCAGCAGCTCGTCCCGGCTAGCGGGAGGCGAGCAGTACTTC
>.|TRBV11-2|TRBJ2-4|TRBD2
CASSLDLAELAKNIQYF
TGTGCCAGCAGCTTAGATCTAGCGGAACTAGCCAAAAACATTCAGTACTTC
>.|TRBV29-1|TRBJ2-3|.
CSVGLFRTGPDTQYF
TGCAGCGTGGGCTTATTCAGGACGGGTCCAGATACGCAGTATTTT
>few|TRBV9|TRBJ2-3|.
CASSTTRAARTDTQYF
TGTGCCAGCAGCACGACCAGGGCGGCCCGCACAGATACGCAGTATTTT
>.|TRBV10-3|TRBJ2-2|.
CAISVILVGAGRIGELFF
TGTGCCATCAGTGTGATACTAGTGGGAGCTGGGAGAATCGGGGAGCTGTTTTTT
>many|TRBV29-1|TRBJ2-5|.
CSVAGTRETQYF
TGCAGCGTCGCCGGGACTCGAGAGACCCAGTACTTC
>few|TRBV10-3|TRBJ2-1|.
CAISEADSNSYNEQFF
TGTGCCATCAGTGAGGCGGACTCAAACTCCTACAATGAGCAGTTCTTC
>.|TRBV6-8|TRBJ1-2|.
CASSPPGWVGTGYTF
TGTGCCAGCAGCCCCCCAGGGTGGGTAGGAACTGGCTACACCTTC